Following are 17 T cell receptor beta chains from one sample sequenced in a study of cytomegalovirus exposure and HLA in healthy donors. The data were produced by immunoSEQ multiplex PCR, yet TCRdb's version contains in-frame clones alone and is incomplete. Of about 83,000 clones detected, roughly 95% appear once; the ten largest clones hold about 1.3%. The sequencing sample was made of PBMCs. The receptors stem from a young woman in good health and CMV-seronegative.

This clone was counted a single time. The V call is TRBV19, the J call TRBJ2-1; D may be TRBD1 (6 bases). This CDR3 comprises 13 residues. Per germline, CDR1 LNHDA and CDR2 SQIVND (reference sequence). V lost 7 bases and J 6 bases, leaving 13 bases between the germline ends. The CDR3 protein is CASKIVGGNEQFF. In nucleotides, the CDR3 is TGTGCCAGTAAGATCGTAGGGGGCAATGAGCAGTTCTTC.

CDR3 protein: CASTSPGLAGSNEQFF. In DNA, the CDR3 is TGTGCCAGCACAAGTCCGGGACTAGCGGGCTCGAATGAGCAGTTCTTC. The rearrangement joins TRBV6-6 to TRBJ2-1; 12 bases fit TRBD2. Trimming took 7 bases from V and 7 from J; bases not matched to a gene: 11. CDR1 MNHNY and CDR2 SVGAGI come from the germline V gene (reference sequence). This CDR3 region has 16 residues.

The chain couples TRBV19 to TRBJ2-3; 9 positions agree with TRBD2. Germline V gene lookup returns CDR1 LNHDA and CDR2 SQIVND (reference sequence). CDR3 length equals 19 residues. Trimming cost V 10 bases and J 2 bases; bases outside gene matches: 22. The CDR3 here is CATMSIRREGPSHTDTQYF. Here the CDR3 DNA reads TGTGCCACCATGTCGATCAGGCGGGAGGGCCCATCCCACACAGATACGCAGTATTTT.

The chain combines TRBV5-5 with TRBJ2-3; TRBD2 aligns across 13 bases. Looked up from germline, CDR1 is SGHKS and CDR2 is YYEKEE (reference sequence). CDR3 size: 16 residues. Trimming took 4 bases from V and 4 from J; bases not matched to a gene: 6. Written as DNA, the CDR3 is TGTGCCAGCAGCCCGACTAGCGGGAGGATCTCAGATACGCAGTATTTT. Translated, it gives CASSPTSGRISDTQYF.

There are a few counts of this clone. J is TRBJ2-7 and V is TRBV7-2; D remains unclear. Germline V lookup: CDR1 SGHTA, CDR2 FQGNSA. Trimming shortened V by 5 bases and J by 4 bases, and 12 bases separated the two germline ends. The CDR3 contains 13 residues. CDR3 sequence reads: CASSLGLRYEQYF. Written as DNA, the CDR3 is TGTGCCAGCAGCCTAGGGTTGCGGTACGAGCAGTACTTC.

This chain links TRBV5-1 with TRBJ2-7; 8 bases are shared with TRBD1. The V segment lost 1 base and the J segment 1 base; nucleotides outside the gene matches: 7. This CDR3 has 16 amino acids. Germline V gives CDR1 SGHRS, CDR2 YFSETQ. DNA for the CDR3: TGCGCCAGCAGCTTGTCGACAGGGGCCTTTTCCTACGAGCAGTACTTC. Encoded protein: CASSLSTGAFSYEQYF.

This rearrangement joins TRBV6-4 to TRBJ1-6; 7 bases map to TRBD1. V shed 5 bases, J shed 9 bases, and the junction held 7 bases outside the gene matches. Germline lookup yields CDR1 MRHNA and CDR2 SNTAGT. This CDR3 is 14 amino acids long. The CDR3 bases are TGTGCCAGCAGTATGACAGGGTCTAGTTCACCCCTCCACTTT. Encoded protein: CASSMTGSSSPLHF.

The chain is built from TRBV27 and TRBJ1-6; 8 positions agree with TRBD1. J lost 7 bases, V lost 5 bases, and 19 bases had no gene match. There are 19 residues in the CDR3. Germline V gene lookup returns CDR1 MNHEY and CDR2 SMNVEV (reference sequence). CDR3 sequence (DNA): TGTGCCAGCAGTGCGTCCGGGACAGGTCTTTTTATATCGAATTCACCCCTCCACTTT. Amino acid sequence: CASSASGTGLFISNSPLHF.

This chain joins TRBV20-1 and TRBJ2-1; D is unclear. CDR3 size: 11 residues. V was pared by 7 bases and J by 4 bases, with 8 bases between. Germline CDR1 DFQATT, CDR2 SNEGSKA (reference sequence). The CDR3 loop is CSGDQYNEQFF. CDR3 nucleotides: TGCAGTGGAGATCAATACAATGAGCAGTTCTTC.

This chain joins TRBV6-5 and TRBJ2-3, with TRBD2 identical over 8 bases. The germline V gene has CDR1 MNHEY and CDR2 SVGAGI. This CDR3 region has 16 residues. The junction had 6 bases not matched to a gene; V was cut back by 0 bases and J by 4 bases. CDR3 DNA: TGTGCCAGCAGTTACTCGGGGCTAGCGGGCGCAGATACGCAGTATTTT. This translates into CASSYSGLAGADTQYF.

This chain links TRBV5-1 with TRBJ2-3, with D unclear. The length of the CDR3 is 13 residues. Germline V lookup: CDR1 SGHRS, CDR2 YFSETQ. V shed 4 bases and J shed 0 bases, with 6 bases lying between them. The CDR3 nucleotides read TGCGCCAGCAGCGGGCTGAGCACAGATACGCAGTATTTT. It yields the protein CASSGLSTDTQYF.

The chain carries TRBV5-1 and TRBJ2-1; D is unresolved. This CDR3 comprises 13 residues. Between the trimmed V and J ends, which lost 0 bases and 10 bases, there was a span of 11 bases. Germline V gene lookup returns CDR1 SGHRS and CDR2 YFSETQ. CDR3 region: CASSLVSPQEQFF. DNA of the CDR3: TGCGCCAGCAGCTTGGTTTCTCCCCAGGAGCAGTTCTTC.

V gene TRBV5-1 combines with J gene TRBJ2-2; 12 bases map to TRBD2. Germline assignment: CDR1 SGHRS and CDR2 YFSETQ. CDR3 size: 17 residues. The junction had 8 bases not matched to a gene; V was cut back by 3 bases and J by 5 bases. In nucleotides, the CDR3 is TGCGCCAGCAGCTCCACCCGGACTAGCGGGGAGACCGGGGAGCTGTTTTTT. Its protein is CASSSTRTSGETGELFF.

This chain joins TRBV6-1 and TRBJ2-1; TRBD1 matches at 10 bases. This CDR3 has 16 residues. The V and J ends lost 4 bases and 6 bases, in that order; junction bases with no gene match: 9. In germline, CDR1 is MNHNS, CDR2 SASEGT. The CDR3 bases are TGTGCCAGCAGTGCCCAGACAGGGGGCGCAGGCAATGAGCAGTTCTTC. Protein sequence: CASSAQTGGAGNEQFF.

The chain has TRBV5-1 and TRBJ2-7; 11 bases fit TRBD2. This CDR3 has 14 amino acids. Trimming at V came to 3 bases and at J to 3 bases, leaving 2 bases not matched to a gene. The V gene's germline CDR1 is SGHRS and CDR2 YFSETQ. CDR3 sequence reads: CASSSGTSGYEQYF. The CDR3 region has the DNA TGCGCCAGCAGCTCCGGGACTAGCGGCTACGAGCAGTACTTC.

This chain joins TRBV2 and TRBJ2-5, with 7 bases lining up with TRBD1. Trimming at V came to 6 bases and at J to 3 bases, leaving 1 base not matched to a gene. The germline gives CDR1 SNHLY, CDR2 FYNNEI. The CDR3 has 12 residues. The CDR3 region has the DNA TGTGCCAGCAGAGACAGGGAAGAGACCCAGTACTTC. As protein: CASRDREETQYF.

The rearrangement links TRBV6-5 to TRBJ2-3; D is perhaps TRBD2 (6 bases). Per germline, CDR1 MNHEY and CDR2 SVGAGI. V was pared by 0 bases and J by 0 bases, with 10 bases between. This CDR3 has 16 amino acids. The CDR3 sequence is CASSYSLALSTDTQYF. In DNA, the CDR3 is TGTGCCAGCAGTTACTCGCTAGCGCTGAGCACAGATACGCAGTATTTT.